These 3 T cell receptor beta chains originate from one sample sequenced in a study of T cells after posttransplantation cyclophosphamide. Produced via immunoSEQ multiplex PCR; TCRdb's table is partial and in-frame only. Recorded here are roughly 45,000 clones, none singletons. Sequencing was performed on PBMCs. Receptor source: a man in his forties or fifties in good health, CMV-negative, and a related stem cell transplant donor.

In its sample, this clone was seen many times. The V gene is TRBV7-2, the J gene TRBJ1-2; no clear D gene. V was trimmed by 5 bases and J by 8 bases, leaving 21 bases between them. The CDR3 consists of 15 residues. The germline V gene encodes CDR1 SGHTA and CDR2 FQGNSA. CDR3 DNA sequence: TGTGCCAGCAGCGGCCTGAGGTCGCCGGCGGGAGGCTACACCTTC. Encoded protein: CASSGLRSPAGGYTF.

This clone was picked up many times. The genes are TRBV5-1 and TRBJ2-1, with 11 positions matching TRBD2. Per germline, CDR1 SGHRS and CDR2 YFSETQ. J lost 7 bases, V lost 3 bases, and 6 bases had no gene match. CDR3 length: 15 amino acids. The CDR3 bases are TGCGCCAGCAGCTCGGTAGCGGGAGGGCAAAATGAGCAGTTCTTC. Translation: CASSSVAGGQNEQFF.

Ten or more counts support this clone. The V and J genes are TRBV29-1 and TRBJ2-2; the match to TRBD2 covers 7 bases. Germline CDR1 reads SQVTM; CDR2 reads ANQGSEA. CDR3 size: 16 residues. V lost 5 bases, J lost 0 bases, and 9 bases stayed unmatched. For the CDR3, the DNA is TGCAGCGTTTCTTGGCAGCGGGGAACGAACACCGGGGAGCTGTTTTTT. Translated: CSVSWQRGTNTGELFF.